This T cell receptor (beta chain) is drawn from a study of T cells in Graves' hyperthyroidism and ophthalmopathy. This clonotype was observed at least ten times. Clinical symptoms, serum thyroxine, TRAb, thyroid ultrasound and orbital computed tomography established diagnosis. Progressors' blood was drawn at hyperthyroidism diagnosis, before ophthalmopathy symptoms. Amplification targeted TCR beta CDR3 regions from RNA transcripts. Researchers ran a first-round RT-PCR on the TCR CDR3 using the HTBI primer set. Each CDR3 protein is one row after TCRdb ran MiXCR on the multiplex PCR reads. The profile covers 370,000 or so distinct CDR3 sequences, with 15% to 18% appearing a single time and 25% to 35% taken by the ten largest. The CDR3 extends over 14 amino acids. V was trimmed by 1 base and J by 1 base, leaving 7 bases between them. Germline V CDR1 and CDR2: SGHTA, FQGNSA.

Sequencing was carried out using blood. V usage is TRBV7-2 and J usage is TRBJ1-2, with D unclear. This receptor was taken from a woman between 18 and 29 years old with Graves' hyperthyroidism that later progressed to Graves' ophthalmopathy. DNA of the CDR3: TGTGCCAGCAGCTTAGACAGAAATAACTATGGCTACACCTTC. Residues: CASSLDRNNYGYTF.